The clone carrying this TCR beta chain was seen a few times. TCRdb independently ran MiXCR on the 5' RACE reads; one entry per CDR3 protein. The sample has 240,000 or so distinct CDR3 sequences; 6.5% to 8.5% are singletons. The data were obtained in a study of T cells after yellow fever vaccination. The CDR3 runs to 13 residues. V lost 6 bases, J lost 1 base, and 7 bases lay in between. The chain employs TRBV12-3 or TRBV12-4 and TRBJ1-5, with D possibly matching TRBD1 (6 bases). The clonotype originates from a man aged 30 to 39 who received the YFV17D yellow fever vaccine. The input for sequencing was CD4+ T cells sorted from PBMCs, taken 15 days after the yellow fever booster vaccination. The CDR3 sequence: CASRRGSNQPQHF. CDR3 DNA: TGTGCCAGCAGGAGGGGGAGCAATCAGCCCCAGCATTTT.